This T cell receptor beta chain derives from a study of CD8 T cells in ankylosing spondylitis. Study-wide findings and caveats: Peripheral blood samples showed relatively rare disease-linked clones, and these clones were CD8+. Ankylosing spondylitis blood seemed to carry a telltale TCR beta motif made of about 8 highly homologous variants. As reported, disease-linked clones showed significant enrichment in matched ankylosing spondylitis synovial fluid.

Library preparation for TCR beta used quantitative 5'-RACE with molecular barcodes. MiXCR, applied by TCRdb to the 5' RACE reads, yields one record per CDR3 protein. The table lists about 540,000 distinct CDR3 sequences, roughly 13% of them singletons, with nearly 7% in the top ten. With V trimmed by 5 bases and J by 4 bases, 11 bases remained unmatched. CDR3 length: 18 amino acids. Germline V lookup: CDR1 SSHAT, CDR2 FNYEAQ (reference sequence). This clonotype was seen only a few times. No antigen is known for it. The sequence was obtained from a male donor with ankylosing spondylitis. The genes are TRBV7-7 and TRBJ2-3; 14 nucleotides line up with TRBD2. The sample was blood, either unsorted or a sorted T cell fraction (not recorded which). CDR3: CASSPAGTSGSGPDTQYF. The DNA of the CDR3 is TGTGCCAGCAGCCCCGCCGGGACTAGCGGGAGTGGTCCAGATACGCAGTATTTT.